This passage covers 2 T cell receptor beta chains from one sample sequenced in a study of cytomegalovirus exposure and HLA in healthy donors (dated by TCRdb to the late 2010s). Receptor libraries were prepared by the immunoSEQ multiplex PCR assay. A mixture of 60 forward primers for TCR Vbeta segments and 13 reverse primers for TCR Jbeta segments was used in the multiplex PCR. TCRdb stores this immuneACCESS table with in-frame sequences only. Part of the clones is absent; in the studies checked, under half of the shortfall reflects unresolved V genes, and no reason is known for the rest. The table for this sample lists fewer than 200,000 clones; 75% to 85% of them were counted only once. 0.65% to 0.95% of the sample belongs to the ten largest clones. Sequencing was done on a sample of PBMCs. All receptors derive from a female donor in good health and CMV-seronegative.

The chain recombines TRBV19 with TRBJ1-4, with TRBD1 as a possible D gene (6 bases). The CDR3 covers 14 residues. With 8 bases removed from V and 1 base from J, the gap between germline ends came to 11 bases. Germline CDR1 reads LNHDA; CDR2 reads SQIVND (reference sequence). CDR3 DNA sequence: TGTGCCAGTTGCCGCAGGGGAACTAATGAAAAACTGTTTTTT. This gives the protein CASCRRGTNEKLFF.

This chain's CDR3 is CASSAPGIRNEQFF. CDR3 nucleotide sequence: TGTGCCAGCAGCGCCCCAGGGATTCGCAATGAGCAGTTCTTC. This rearrangement joins TRBV11-3 to TRBJ2-1; the D gene is possibly TRBD1 (5 bases). Germline CDR1 and CDR2: SGHNT and YENEEA. Trimming removed 5 bases from V and 6 bases from J, with 14 bases in between. The CDR3 loop spans 14 amino acids.